The 27 T cell receptor beta chains listed next were all sequenced from one sample in a study of T-cell reconstitution after alpha-beta-depleted transplantation in children. Unique molecular identifiers were used to barcode this TCRbeta library. Each CDR3 protein is one row after TCRdb ran MiXCR on the PCR reads. The data hold some 200,000 distinct CDR3 sequences, with approximately 8.4% observed a single time. Sequenced material: PBMCs, mostly from graft donor cells, taken 360 days after TCRalphabeta/CD19-depleted stem cell transplant. All receptors come from a male patient between 2 and 10 years old who had a stem cell transplant for acute myeloid leukemia, so the T cells may come from the graft donor.

The chain joins TRBV11-2 to TRBJ2-2; 10 bases map to TRBD1. CDR1 and CDR2 (germline): SGHAT, FQNNGV. With V trimmed by 3 bases and J by 1 base, 8 bases remained unmatched. This CDR3 region has 18 residues. Written as DNA, the CDR3 is TGTGCCAGCAGCTTTAGGTCGACAGGGGGCGTGAACACCGGGGAGCTGTTTTTT. Translation gives CASSFRSTGGVNTGELFF.

In this sample, this clonotype turned up many times. The chain has TRBV12-3 or TRBV12-4 and TRBJ2-6; D may be TRBD1 (6 bases). CDR3 length: 14 amino acids. V dropped 7 bases and J dropped 0 bases, with 7 bases sitting between them. CDR3 nucleotides: TGTGCCAGCATCAGGGGCTCTGGGGCCAACGTCCTGACTTTC. Translating it yields CASIRGSGANVLTF.

This clonotype was detected only a few times. The chain couples TRBV29-1 to TRBJ2-1; TRBD2 matches at 9 bases. The J segment lost 8 bases and the V segment lost 4 bases, leaving 12 bases of the junction unmatched. Germline CDR1 SQVTM, CDR2 ANQGSEA. There are 15 residues in the CDR3. The CDR3 nucleotides are TGCAGCGTTGTTGGGGCGGGGGGGCATGGTGATGAGCAGTTCTTC. It is translated as CSVVGAGGHGDEQFF.

The genes are TRBV11-1 and TRBJ2-1; D unresolved. Per germline, CDR1 SGHAT and CDR2 FQDESV (reference sequence). This CDR3 has 14 residues. V lost 3 bases and J lost 0, with 6 bases in between. The CDR3 sequence: CASSFSNSYNEQFF. The CDR3 DNA is TGTGCCAGCAGCTTCTCGAACTCCTACAATGAGCAGTTCTTC.

This rearrangement joins TRBV10-3 to TRBJ2-7; 7 bases match TRBD1. The trim removed 6 bases at V and 0 bases at J, leaving 5 bases unmatched. The CDR3 length is 14 residues. Germline V CDR1 and CDR2: ENHRY, SYGVKD. CDR3 amino acids: CAISPQGSSYEQYF. The CDR3 region has the DNA TGTGCCATCAGCCCACAGGGGAGCTCCTACGAGCAGTACTTC.

The sample holds a few counts of this clonotype. The chain joins TRBV27 to TRBJ2-1; 10 bases line up with TRBD2. Germline V CDR1 and CDR2: MNHEY, SMNVEV (reference sequence). After removal of 7 bases from V and 3 bases from J, the junction contained 6 bases not matched to a gene. The CDR3 sequence is 15 residues long. This CDR3 is CASTQREGVYNEQFF. For the CDR3, the DNA is TGTGCCAGCACCCAGCGGGAGGGTGTCTACAATGAGCAGTTCTTC.

There are many counts of this clonotype. The genes are TRBV9 and TRBJ2-3; the match to TRBD2 covers 7 bases. V shed 0 bases, J shed 3 bases, and the junction held 7 bases outside the gene matches. Germline V CDR1 and CDR2: SGDLS, YYNGEE. The CDR3 runs to 16 residues. The DNA of the CDR3 is TGTGCCAGCAGCGTAGTCGGACTAGGCCAAACAGATACGCAGTATTTT. It yields the protein CASSVVGLGQTDTQYF.

The gene calls are TRBV20-1 and TRBJ1-3; 9 positions agree with TRBD1. Trimming at V came to 5 bases and at J to 0 bases, leaving 2 bases not matched to a gene. The CDR3 has 14 amino acids. Germline CDR1 is DFQATT and CDR2 is SNEGSKA (reference sequence). CDR3 nucleotide sequence: TGCAGTGCTTCGACAGGGGGCTCTGGAAACACCATATATTTT. Its translation is CSASTGGSGNTIYF.

This clonotype was seen more than once but under ten times. The V gene is TRBV7-2, the J gene TRBJ1-2, with D unresolved. Germline CDR1 reads SGHTA; CDR2 reads FQGNSA. Deletions cut 5 bases from V and 8 bases from J, with 12 bases between. This CDR3 contains 12 residues. The DNA for the CDR3 is TGTGCCAGCAGCCCATGGGATCGCGGCTACACCTTC. Amino acid sequence: CASSPWDRGYTF.

The V gene is TRBV4-1, the J gene TRBJ1-1; TRBD1 might be the D (5 bases). Germline lookup yields CDR1 MGHRA and CDR2 YSYEKL. Trimming took off 3 bases at V and 5 bases at J, with 16 bases between the two ends. The CDR3 contains 15 residues. CDR3 sequence reads: CASSQQKGVFTEAFF. DNA for the CDR3: TGCGCCAGCAGCCAGCAGAAAGGGGTTTTTACTGAAGCTTTCTTT.

This clonotype was seen a few times. The V and J genes are TRBV20-1 and TRBJ2-3, with 10 bases aligning to TRBD2. V was clipped by 0 bases and J by 5 bases; unmatched bases: 5. CDR1 is DFQATT, CDR2 SNEGSKA, per germline (reference sequence). This CDR3 spans 15 amino acids. The DNA of the CDR3 is TGCAGTGCTAGAGATGGCAGCGGGGGGGGAGATACGCAGTATTTT. Its protein product is CSARDGSGGGDTQYF.

The genes are TRBV27 and TRBJ2-6; D is unresolved. Trimming shortened V by 7 bases and J by 0 bases, and 10 bases separated the two germline ends. The CDR3 runs 15 residues. Germline assignment: CDR1 MNHEY and CDR2 SMNVEV (reference sequence). As DNA, the CDR3 is TGTGCCAGCAAAACAGACAACTCTGGGGCCAACGTCCTGACTTTC. As protein: CASKTDNSGANVLTF.

The chain joins TRBV29-1 to TRBJ1-1; D not resolved. With 6 bases removed from V and 5 bases from J, the gap between germline ends came to 7 bases. Germline-derived CDR1 and CDR2 are SQVTM and ANQGSEA. The CDR3 runs 10 residues. CDR3 amino acids: CSVTRTEAFF. CDR3 in DNA: TGCAGCGTGACGCGGACTGAAGCTTTCTTT.

The chain combines TRBV5-1 with TRBJ1-4; TRBD1 matches at 10 bases. The ends lost 1 base at V and 7 bases at J; junction bases unmatched: 4. Germline loops: CDR1 SGHRS, CDR2 YFSETQ. This CDR3 spans 15 amino acids. The CDR3 DNA reads as TGCGCCAGCAGCTTGCCCGGGACAGGGGCTGAAAAACTGTTTTTT. It yields the protein CASSLPGTGAEKLFF.

This clonotype has ten or more counts. Here the CDR3 DNA reads TGTGCCAGCAGCAGGGGGTCTAGTACAGATACGCAGTATTTT. Encoded protein: CASSRGSSTDTQYF. The J gene is TRBJ2-3, the V gene TRBV28; 7 positions agree with TRBD1. Germline V gene lookup returns CDR1 MDHEN and CDR2 SYDVKM. The CDR3 is 14 residues long. J gave up 3 bases and V 6 bases, and 6 bases lay outside the gene matches.

This clonotype was counted only a few times. This chain connects TRBV3-1 to TRBJ2-3; D may be TRBD1 or TRBD2 (5 bases each). Trimming pared 4 bases from V and 6 bases from J, leaving 11 bases between. From germline, CDR1 is LGHDT and CDR2 YNNKEL (reference sequence). CDR3 length equals 13 residues. The CDR3 reads CASSPGPPDTQYF. The CDR3 DNA reads as TGTGCCAGCAGCCCGGGACCCCCGGATACGCAGTATTTT.

This clonotype came up many times. J is TRBJ2-7 and V is TRBV5-4; 10 positions match TRBD1. The V and J ends lost 4 bases and 4 bases, in that order; junction bases with no gene match: 5. Germline assignment: CDR1 SGHNT and CDR2 YYREEE (reference sequence). The CDR3 runs 14 residues. The CDR3 sequence: CASSGGTGVYEQYF. CDR3 nucleotide sequence: TGTGCCAGCAGCGGAGGGACAGGGGTGTACGAGCAGTACTTC.

This clonotype was counted only a few times. The chain carries TRBV30 and TRBJ2-2; 8 bases fit TRBD1. Germline assignment: CDR1 GTSNPN and CDR2 SVGIG (reference sequence). The length of the CDR3 is 14 residues. After removal of 3 bases from V and 8 bases from J, the junction contained 8 bases not matched to a gene. The CDR3 DNA sequence: TGTGCCTGGAGCACGGGACAGGAGACAGGGGAGCTGTTTTTT. Protein sequence: CAWSTGQETGELFF.

This clonotype was counted at least ten times. The chain has TRBV6-1 and TRBJ2-1; weak D call: TRBD1 (6 bases). The CDR3 length is 15 residues. V lost 5 bases and J 0 bases, leaving 11 bases between the germline ends. Germline V gives CDR1 MNHNS, CDR2 SASEGT. This CDR3 reads CASSPGQSSYNEQFF. In DNA, the CDR3 is TGTGCCAGCAGTCCCGGACAGAGCTCCTACAATGAGCAGTTCTTC.

The chain recombines TRBV4-2 with TRBJ2-3; 13 bases agree with TRBD2. V lost 4 bases, J lost 0 bases, and 7 bases stayed unmatched. From germline, CDR1 is LGHNA and CDR2 YNFKEQ. The CDR3 has 18 residues. CDR3 amino acids: CASSPRTSGGLSTDTQYF. The CDR3 bases are TGTGCCAGCAGCCCGCGGACTAGCGGGGGCCTTAGCACAGATACGCAGTATTTT.

The gene calls are TRBV9 and TRBJ1-5, with 9 bases that match TRBD1. This CDR3 has 15 residues. From germline, CDR1 is SGDLS and CDR2 YYNGEE. Trimming at V came to 7 bases and at J to 8 bases, leaving 13 bases not matched to a gene. The CDR3 sequence: CASAGTGSLGEPQHF. The CDR3 DNA reads as TGTGCCAGCGCGGGGACAGGGTCCCTCGGGGAGCCCCAGCATTTT.

This clonotype was detected only a few times. The chain employs TRBV28 and TRBJ2-1, with 8 bases aligning to TRBD1. This CDR3 contains 12 residues. The trim removed 6 bases at V and 6 bases at J, leaving 1 base unmatched. Per the germline V gene, CDR1 is MDHEN and CDR2 is SYDVKM. The DNA of the CDR3 is TGTGCCAGCAGCACAGGGGGCAATGAGCAGTTCTTC. Translation: CASSTGGNEQFF.

This chain uses TRBV7-9 with TRBJ1-2; the D is unclear. Germline CDR1 SEHNR, CDR2 FQNEAQ (reference sequence). CDR3 size: 12 residues. V was cut by 2 bases and J by 5 bases, with 6 bases left in between. The CDR3 sequence is CASSLLSYGYTF. As DNA, the CDR3 is TGTGCCAGCAGCTTACTCTCGTATGGCTACACCTTC.

This clonotype was seen only a few times. V gene TRBV28 combines with J gene TRBJ1-2; D may be TRBD1 (6 bases). V shed 5 bases and J shed 7 bases, with 17 bases lying between them. There are 14 residues in the CDR3. Germline CDR1 is MDHEN and CDR2 is SYDVKM. CDR3 DNA sequence: TGTGCCAGCAGTCCCGGGACACCCGGACGTGGCTACACCTTC. Translating it yields CASSPGTPGRGYTF.

This rearrangement joins TRBV6-2 or TRBV6-3 to TRBJ1-1, with D possibly matching TRBD1 (5 bases). With 8 bases removed from V and 3 bases from J, the gap between germline ends came to 10 bases. This CDR3 region has 12 residues. CDR1 and CDR2 (germline): MNHEY, SVGEGT. The CDR3 sequence: CASRDVDTEAFF. As DNA, the CDR3 is TGTGCCAGCCGGGACGTAGACACTGAAGCTTTCTTT.

This clonotype was detected many times. The V call is TRBV5-1, the J call TRBJ2-4; D unresolved. There are 14 residues in the CDR3. V lost 2 bases and J 0 bases, leaving 6 bases between the germline ends. Looked up from germline, CDR1 is SGHRS and CDR2 is YFSETQ. CDR3 sequence (DNA): TGCGCCAGCAGCTTCGGTGTAGCCAAAAACATTCAGTACTTC. It specifies CASSFGVAKNIQYF.

This clonotype was picked up many times. J is TRBJ2-3 and V is TRBV20-1, with TRBD2 identical over 11 bases. The V gene's germline CDR1 is DFQATT and CDR2 SNEGSKA (reference sequence). This CDR3 spans 14 amino acids. V gave up 5 bases and J gave up 2 bases; unmatched junction bases: 3. CDR3 region: CSAETSGTTDTQYF. In DNA form, the CDR3 reads TGCAGTGCTGAGACTAGCGGGACCACAGATACGCAGTATTTT.